Presented here are 28 T cell receptor beta chains from one specimen sequenced in a study of blood T cell repertoires in COVID-19. The method was immunoSEQ multiplex PCR; TCRdb's version includes in-frame clones alone and lacks a portion of them. This sample has under 500,000 clones, with around 90% found just once. Sequenced sample: PBMCs or T cells enriched from blood (not recorded which). The receptors here all came from a woman aged 18-29 years with acute COVID-19.

The CDR3 is CASQLAGDVNTGELFF. CDR3 bases: TGTGCCAGTCAGCTAGCGGGAGATGTAAACACCGGGGAGCTGTTTTTT. The chain combines TRBV6-4 with TRBJ2-2, with 10 bases fitting TRBD2. This CDR3 comprises 16 residues. The V gene's germline CDR1 is MRHNA and CDR2 SNTAGT. With 9 bases clipped from V and 2 bases from J, the junction kept 9 bases outside the gene matches.

V is TRBV19 and J is TRBJ1-5; TRBD1 aligns across 9 bases. The CDR3 contains 13 residues. In germline, CDR1 is LNHDA, CDR2 SQIVND (reference sequence). V dropped 8 bases and J dropped 6; count of bases not matched to a gene: 5. The CDR3 DNA reads TGTGCCAGTTCAACAGGGGGCCCTCAGCCCCAGCATTTT. It encodes CASSTGGPQPQHF.

The V and J genes are TRBV3-1 (or the pseudogene TRBV3-2) and TRBJ1-6, with 9 bases identical to TRBD1. Germline V gene sequence: CDR1 LGHDT, CDR2 YNNKEL (reference sequence). V shed 10 bases, J shed 10 bases, and the junction held 11 bases outside the gene matches. The CDR3 covers 14 residues. In DNA form, the CDR3 reads TGTGCCAAAATGCCGGGACAGGGCGGATCACCCCTCCACTTT. Translating gives CAKMPGQGGSPLHF.

The rearrangement uses TRBV5-1 and TRBJ2-2; D ambiguous. The CDR3 is 16 residues long. V shed 2 bases and J shed 0 bases, with 11 bases lying between them. The germline gives CDR1 SGHRS, CDR2 YFSETQ. The CDR3 loop is CASSFGGFANTGELFF. CDR3 bases: TGCGCCAGCAGCTTCGGCGGCTTCGCGAACACCGGGGAGCTGTTTTTT.

This rearrangement joins TRBV28 to TRBJ1-1; 7 bases line up with TRBD1. CDR3 size: 15 residues. V trimming: 6 bases; J trimming: 1 base; junction bases outside the gene matches: 8. Germline CDR1 reads MDHEN; CDR2 reads SYDVKM. CDR3 protein: CASSPWGQSNTEAFF. In DNA form, the CDR3 reads TGTGCCAGCAGCCCATGGGGACAGTCGAACACTGAAGCTTTCTTT.

The gene calls are TRBV7-2 and TRBJ2-1, with 8 bases matching TRBD2. The ends lost 4 bases at V and 1 base at J; junction bases unmatched: 9. There are 17 residues in the CDR3. Per the germline V gene, CDR1 is SGHTA and CDR2 is FQGNSA. CDR3 bases: TGTGCCAGCAGCTCGGGAGGGGGGACGAAGTCCTACAATGAGCAGTTCTTC. It specifies CASSSGGGTKSYNEQFF.

This sequence joins TRBV6-5 and TRBJ2-2; tentative D call: TRBD1 (6 bases). CDR1 and CDR2 (germline): MNHEY, SVGAGI. The CDR3 is 15 residues long. Trimming took 7 bases from V and 3 from J, leaving 15 bases between them. The CDR3 is CASKSGGRDTGELFF. CDR3 DNA sequence: TGTGCCAGCAAAAGTGGGGGCCGGGACACCGGGGAGCTGTTTTTT.

This clone came up once. The V and J genes are TRBV30 and TRBJ2-7; no reliable D call. This CDR3 region has 13 residues. V dropped 2 bases and J dropped 4 bases, with 12 bases sitting between them. Germline assignment: CDR1 GTSNPN and CDR2 SVGIG (reference sequence). The CDR3 bases are TGTGCCTGGAGTTTATCCGATCTATACGAGCAGTACTTC. It specifies CAWSLSDLYEQYF.

The rearrangement joins TRBV9 to TRBJ2-5; TRBD2 aligns across 10 bases. The CDR3 sequence is 15 residues long. Germline CDR1 is SGDLS and CDR2 is YYNGEE. J was trimmed by 4 bases and V by 1 base; bases with no gene match: 4. CDR3 in DNA: TGTGCCAGCAGCGTACCGATAGCGGGAGGAGAGACCCAGTACTTC. This gives the protein CASSVPIAGGETQYF.

This sequence joins TRBV24-1 and TRBJ1-2; maybe TRBD1 (6 bases). The CDR3 is 14 amino acids. Trimming took off 3 bases at V and 4 bases at J, with 11 bases between the two ends. The germline V gene encodes CDR1 KGHDR and CDR2 SFDVKD. The CDR3 region has the DNA TGTGCCACCAGTGATCCACAGGGTGGCTATGGCTACACCTTC. Protein sequence: CATSDPQGGYGYTF.

This chain uses TRBV7-2 with TRBJ2-7; D is possibly TRBD2 (6 bases). The CDR3 has 12 amino acids. V was shortened by 5 bases and J by 6 bases, with 11 bases between the two germline ends. CDR1 is SGHTA and CDR2 is FQGNSA in the germline V gene. The CDR3 loop is CASSRTSSEQYF. The CDR3 DNA sequence: TGTGCCAGCAGCCGAACTAGCTCCGAGCAGTACTTC.

The J gene is TRBJ1-2, the V gene TRBV6-2 or TRBV6-3; D not certain. The CDR3 is made up of 12 amino acids. Per the germline V gene, CDR1 is MNHEY and CDR2 is SVGEGT. The germline V and J ends were trimmed by 2 bases and 4 bases, with 5 bases remaining between them. This CDR3 is CASSYDFYGYTF. The CDR3, as DNA: TGTGCCAGCAGTTACGACTTCTATGGCTACACCTTC.

The chain carries TRBV14 and TRBJ2-1; D is uncertain. The germline CDR1 and CDR2 sequences are SGHDN and FVKESK. V lost 1 base, J lost 6 bases, and 7 bases lay in between. The CDR3 is made up of 13 amino acids. CDR3 region: CASSQGLTNEQFF. In nucleotides, the CDR3 is TGTGCCAGCAGCCAAGGACTTACCAATGAGCAGTTCTTC.

The count of this clone is one. The chain is built from TRBV6-6 and TRBJ1-6, with no clear D. The V gene lost 6 bases and the J gene lost 8 bases, with 14 bases spanning the gap. Germline CDR1 is MNHNY and CDR2 is SVGAGI (reference sequence). This CDR3 is built from 14 residues. Here the CDR3 reads CASRNAVGYSPLHF. The CDR3 region has the DNA TGTGCCAGCAGGAACGCGGTCGGATATTCACCCCTCCACTTT.

This chain links TRBV5-1 with TRBJ2-3; no definite D call. This CDR3 is 11 amino acids long. Germline CDR1 is SGHRS and CDR2 is YFSETQ. Trimming removed 3 bases at V and 5 bases at J, with 4 bases between. This CDR3 reads CASSSVDTQYF. In DNA form, the CDR3 reads TGCGCCAGCAGCTCGGTAGATACGCAGTATTTT. Filled out from reference TRBV5-1 and TRBJ2-3, the complete variable domain reads KAGVTQTPRYLIKTRGQQVTLSCSPISGHRSVSWYQQTPGQGLQFLFEYFSETQRNKGNFPGRFSGRQFSNSRSEMNVSTLELGDSALYLCASSSVDTQYFGPGTRLTVL.

The chain uses TRBV5-1 and TRBJ2-3, with no clear D. CDR3 length: 16 residues. The V end lost 1 base, the J end lost 2 bases, and 14 bases lay between the germline ends. In germline, CDR1 is SGHRS, CDR2 YFSETQ. CDR3 amino acids: CASSLSYSGATDTQYF. CDR3 in DNA: TGCGCCAGCAGCTTGAGTTATTCGGGTGCCACAGATACGCAGTATTTT.

Only one count was recorded for this clone. The rearrangement uses TRBV9 and TRBJ1-6; perhaps TRBD1 as D (5 bases). The V end lost 3 bases, the J end lost 8 bases, and 9 bases lay between the germline ends. The CDR3 loop spans 13 amino acids. The germline CDR1 and CDR2 sequences are SGDLS and YYNGEE. The CDR3 is CASSGETDSPLHF. CDR3 nucleotides: TGTGCCAGCAGCGGAGAGACAGATTCACCCCTCCACTTT.

This sequence joins TRBV6-6 and TRBJ2-3; 13 nucleotides agree with TRBD2. This CDR3 contains 14 residues. In germline, CDR1 is MNHNY, CDR2 SVGAGI (reference sequence). V was pared by 10 bases and J by 5 bases, with 6 bases of the junction left unmatched. The CDR3 region is CATLRTSGGDTQYF. CDR3 DNA: TGTGCCACCTTGAGGACTAGCGGGGGAGATACGCAGTATTTT.

CDR3 DNA sequence: TGTGCCAGCTCACCTGGACAGGGGGTTTTCGAGACCCAGTACTTC. Protein: CASSPGQGVFETQYF. The chain couples TRBV18 to TRBJ2-5, with 10 bases aligning to TRBD1. The J segment lost 5 bases and the V segment lost 3 bases, leaving 6 bases of the junction unmatched. This CDR3 has 15 amino acids. Germline V gives CDR1 KGHSH, CDR2 LQKENI.

V and J are TRBV5-8 and TRBJ2-7; D may be TRBD1 (6 bases). V was pared by 4 bases and J by 1 base, with 21 bases between. There are 17 residues in the CDR3. Germline V gives CDR1 SGHTS, CDR2 YDEGEE. CDR3: CASSPGTTSSPSYEQYF. CDR3 bases: TGTGCCAGCAGCCCAGGGACAACCAGCAGCCCTTCCTACGAGCAGTACTTC.

The chain has TRBV6-1 and TRBJ1-2; TRBD1 is a possible D gene (5 bases). The germline V gene has CDR1 MNHNS and CDR2 SASEGT. V gave up 3 bases and J gave up 2 bases, with 13 bases separating them. The CDR3 covers 15 residues. The CDR3 loop is CASSDPGLSNYGYTF. DNA of the CDR3: TGTGCCAGCAGTGATCCGGGACTATCCAACTATGGCTACACCTTC.

This clone came up once. The V call is TRBV5-6, the J call TRBJ1-4, with D maybe TRBD1 (5 bases). Trimming removed 0 bases from V and 7 bases from J, with 16 bases in between. The germline V gene encodes CDR1 SGHDT and CDR2 YYEEEE. The CDR3 runs 16 residues. CDR3 loop: CASSLVSRGESEKLFF. For the CDR3, the DNA is TGTGCCAGCAGCTTGGTTTCGCGGGGCGAGAGTGAAAAACTGTTTTTT.

This chain connects TRBV11-2 to TRBJ2-1; 7 nucleotides align to TRBD1. J lost 4 bases, V lost 5 bases, and 2 bases had no gene match. The germline V gene encodes CDR1 SGHAT and CDR2 FQNNGV. The CDR3 totals 13 residues. This CDR3 reads CASSKDRYNEQFF. The CDR3 DNA is TGTGCCAGCAGCAAGGACAGGTACAATGAGCAGTTCTTC.

The chain uses TRBV2 and TRBJ2-1, with 8 bases matching TRBD1. CDR1 and CDR2 from the germline V gene are SNHLY and FYNNEI. J was trimmed by 3 bases and V by 6 bases; bases with no gene match: 10. This CDR3 contains 16 residues. The DNA for the CDR3 is TGTGCCAGCAGCCCCGGGACAGGACACAACTACAATGAGCAGTTCTTC. Translated: CASSPGTGHNYNEQFF.

The chain uses TRBV9 and TRBJ1-1; 8 bases are a match to TRBD1. The germline V gene has CDR1 SGDLS and CDR2 YYNGEE. The J segment lost 0 bases and the V segment lost 4 bases, leaving 8 bases of the junction unmatched. CDR3 size: 16 residues. CDR3 DNA: TGTGCCAGCAGCTCAAGACAGGGGCGATTGAACACTGAAGCTTTCTTT. It specifies CASSSRQGRLNTEAFF. Looking up the rest from reference TRBV9 and TRBJ1-1 gives the full variable domain: DSGVTQTPKHLITATGQRVTLRCSPRSGDLSVYWYQQSLDQGLQFLIQYYNGEERAKGNILERFSAQQFPDLHSELNLSSLELGDSALYFCASSSRQGRLNTEAFFGQGTRLTVV.

The rearrangement uses TRBV10-1 and TRBJ2-7, with TRBD2 matching 13 bases. CDR1 and CDR2 (germline): WNHNN, SYGVQD (reference sequence). The CDR3 sequence is 17 residues long. Trimming cost V 6 bases and J 6 bases; bases outside gene matches: 14. CDR3: CASSEVLGLAGVGEQYF. The CDR3 DNA reads TGCGCCAGCAGCGAGGTATTAGGACTAGCGGGAGTAGGCGAGCAGTACTTC.

The sample holds one count of this clone. J is TRBJ2-7 and V is TRBV5-6; D is possibly TRBD2 (5 bases). V lost 4 bases and J lost 0, with 11 bases in between. The CDR3 sequence is 14 residues long. Germline-derived CDR1 and CDR2 are SGHDT and YYEEEE. The CDR3, as DNA: TGTGCCAGCAGCGCGGACTGGACCTCCTACGAGCAGTACTTC. It encodes CASSADWTSYEQYF.

In this sample, this clone turned up a few times. The chain has TRBV4-3 and TRBJ2-3; weak D call: TRBD2 (7 bases). V lost 0 bases to trimming and J lost 4 bases, with 14 bases between them. CDR1 is LGHNA and CDR2 is YSLEER in the germline V gene. The CDR3 has 16 amino acids. The CDR3 DNA follows: TGCGCCAGCAGCCAAGATGCCGGGGGGCACCCAGATACGCAGTATTTT. Residues: CASSQDAGGHPDTQYF.